A selection of T cell receptor beta chains follows, all from one sample in a study of blood T cells in healthy people across ages. MiXCR, run by TCRdb on the 5' RACE reads, gives a single entry per CDR3 protein. The repertoire holds around 1,600,000 distinct CDR3 sequences, with 35% to 45% as singletons. The sequencing sample was made of blood. These receptors came from a young woman in good health. Each CDR3 is given with its conserved first and last residue. The order of the fields is J gene, V gene, D gene, clone size, CDR3 protein, CDR3 DNA. A D gene is named only where the DNA matches it firmly. The listing skips clone size in some rows; elsewhere it reads once, few, many or a size class.

TRBJ1-5	TRBV5-1	NA	NA	CASSLGGAGGQPQHF	TGCGCCAGCAGCTTGGGGGGGGCCGGGGGTCAGCCCCAGCATTTT
TRBJ1-4	TRBV30	NA	NA	CAWSHPQGREKLFF	TGTGCCTGGAGTCATCCTCAGGGGAGGGAAAAACTGTTTTTT
TRBJ2-1	TRBV7-6	NA	NA	CASNQPPSDEQFF	TGTGCCAGCAACCAGCCACCGTCGGATGAGCAGTTCTTC
TRBJ2-7	TRBV6-5	NA	NA	CASRAGLASNEQYF	TGTGCCAGCAGAGCCGGATTGGCGAGCAATGAGCAGTACTTC
TRBJ1-2	TRBV24-1	NA	few	CATSAGARYGYTF	TGTGCCACCAGTGCCGGGGCTCGTTATGGCTACACCTTC
TRBJ1-6	TRBV7-2	NA	NA	CASRPGFTYNSPLHF	TGTGCCAGCAGACCAGGGTTCACCTATAATTCACCCCTCCACTTT
TRBJ1-2	TRBV4-3	NA	NA	CASSQVFSQDGYTF	TGCGCCAGCAGCCAAGTATTTTCCCAGGATGGCTACACCTTC
TRBJ2-5	TRBV10-3	NA	few	CAISAGTETQYF	TGTGCCATCAGTGCAGGGACCGAGACCCAGTACTTC
TRBJ1-2	TRBV12-3/TRBV12-4	NA	NA	CASSLGIGAEYGCTF	TGTGCCAGCAGTTTAGGCATCGGGGCAGAATATGGCTGCACCTTC
TRBJ2-4	TRBV11-2	TRBD2	few	CASSTLAGGSKNIQYF	TGTGCCAGCAGCACCCTAGCGGGCGGGTCCAAAAACATTCAGTACTTC
TRBJ2-7	TRBV29-1	TRBD2	NA	CSVAGLVGYEQYF	TGCAGCGTCGCGGGACTAGTGGGATACGAGCAGTACTTC
TRBJ2-7	TRBV27	NA	once	CASSLIEGGSSTQYF	TGTGCCAGCAGTTTAATTGAGGGTGGTTCGAGCACGCAGTACTTC
TRBJ1-2	TRBV4-3	NA	few	CASSQSFGFYGYTF	TGCGCCAGCAGCCAATCATTCGGTTTCTATGGCTACACCTTC
TRBJ2-3	TRBV6-2/TRBV6-3	TRBD1	few	CASSYSAPQGEYF	TGTGCCAGCAGTTACTCGGCCCCACAGGGGGAGTATTTT
TRBJ1-2	TRBV7-9	NA	few	CASSLSRQNYGYTF	TGTGCCAGCAGCTTAAGTCGACAGAACTATGGCTACACCTTC
TRBJ2-2	TRBV19	TRBD1	NA	CASSPGTGGSGELFF	TGTGCCAGTAGCCCCGGGACAGGGGGATCTGGGGAGCTGTTTTTT
TRBJ2-7	TRBV20-1	NA	few	CSAGEGGGPYEQYF	TGCAGTGCTGGGGAGGGGGGGGGACCCTACGAGCAGTACTTC
TRBJ2-7	TRBV25-1	NA	NA	CASRSYFGEVIEQYF	TGTGCCAGCAGGTCCTATTTCGGGGAAGTGATCGAGCAGTACTTC
TRBJ2-7	TRBV25-1	NA	NA	CASNPQAYF	TGTGCCAGCAACCCCCAGGCGTACTTC
TRBJ1-1	TRBV13	NA	NA	CASSLVSENTEAFF	TGTGCCAGCAGCTTAGTCTCTGAGAACACTGAAGCTTTCTTT
TRBJ2-7	TRBV7-8	NA	few	CASSLAPTATYEQYF	TGTGCCAGCAGCTTAGCCCCGACCGCGACCTACGAGCAGTACTTC
TRBJ2-7	TRBV10-3	TRBD2	NA	CAIKTGLAGYEQYF	TGTGCCATCAAAACGGGACTAGCGGGATACGAGCAGTACTTC
TRBJ2-1	TRBV4-3	TRBD1	few	CASSRDRNNEQFF	TGCGCCAGCAGCCGGGACAGAAACAATGAGCAGTTCTTC
TRBJ2-2	TRBV5-1	NA	NA	CASRGTTGELFF	TGCGCCAGCAGGGGGACCACCGGGGAGCTGTTTTTT
TRBJ2-1	TRBV20-1	NA	few	CSASLAGAPNEQFF	TGCAGTGCTAGTCTCGCGGGGGCCCCCAATGAGCAGTTCTTC
TRBJ2-4	TRBV20-1	NA	NA	CSVNAGTAKNIQYF	TGCAGTGTTAACGCAGGGACGGCCAAAAACATTCAGTACTTC
TRBJ2-7	TRBV6-2/TRBV6-3	NA	few	CASTLWGTSYEQYF	TGTGCCAGCACCCTTTGGGGGACCTCTTACGAGCAGTACTTC
TRBJ1-5	TRBV7-9	NA	NA	CASSLATRDQPQHF	TGTGCCAGCAGCTTAGCAACAAGGGATCAGCCCCAGCATTTT
TRBJ2-4	TRBV10-3	TRBD2	NA	CAISGSSGGLDIQYF	TGTGCCATCAGTGGTTCTAGCGGGGGGTTGGACATTCAGTACTTC
TRBJ2-7	TRBV5-1	NA	NA	CASSPQGGTYNEQYF	TGCGCCAGCAGTCCTCAGGGGGGAACCTACAATGAGCAGTACTTC
TRBJ2-2	TRBV27	TRBD1	NA	CASRRTGKTGELFF	TGTGCCAGCAGACGGACAGGGAAGACCGGGGAGCTGTTTTTT
TRBJ2-1	TRBV29-1	NA	many	CSVVGGNEQFF	TGCAGCGTTGTGGGCGGGAATGAGCAGTTCTTC
TRBJ2-7	TRBV6-5	NA	NA	CASSPTTAGGYEQYF	TGTGCCAGCAGCCCTACAACAGCCGGGGGCTACGAGCAGTACTTC
TRBJ1-4	TRBV20-1	NA	few	CSARSGTADEKLFF	TGCAGTGCTAGATCCGGAACAGCAGATGAAAAACTGTTTTTT
TRBJ1-2	TRBV6-5	TRBD1	NA	CASSNKKDRGLRGYTF	TGTGCCAGCAGCAACAAAAAGGACAGGGGATTGCGAGGCTACACCTTC
TRBJ2-1	TRBV7-9	NA	NA	CASSSTIGGQLVSYNEQFF	TGTGCCAGCAGCTCGACTATCGGGGGACAGTTGGTTTCGTACAATGAGCAGTTCTTC
TRBJ1-1	TRBV27	NA	NA	CASSTQGVEAFF	TGTGCCAGCAGTACACAGGGAGTTGAAGCTTTCTTT
TRBJ2-1	TRBV7-9	NA	NA	CASSAPGNNEQFF	TGTGCCAGCAGCGCCCCGGGGAACAATGAGCAGTTCTTC
TRBJ2-1	TRBV6-2/TRBV6-3	TRBD2	NA	CASKTSGGPGNEQFF	TGTGCCAGCAAGACGAGCGGGGGCCCGGGGAATGAGCAGTTCTTC
TRBJ2-7	TRBV4-3	NA	NA	CASSQDGVEQYF	TGCGCCAGCAGCCAAGATGGGGTCGAGCAGTACTTC
TRBJ1-1	TRBV12-3/TRBV12-4	NA	few	CASSSSRKGDSNTEAFF	TGTGCCAGCAGTTCAAGCCGCAAGGGGGATTCGAACACTGAAGCTTTCTTT
TRBJ2-3	TRBV12-3/TRBV12-4	NA	NA	CASSLGGGHVTDTQYF	TGTGCCAGCAGTTTAGGCGGGGGACATGTCACAGATACGCAGTATTTT
TRBJ1-1	TRBV20-1	TRBD1	NA	CSAGGQGSPEAFF	TGCAGTGCTGGGGGACAGGGATCCCCTGAAGCTTTCTTT
TRBJ1-5	TRBV9	TRBD1	NA	CASSVGYRGDIQPQHF	TGTGCCAGCAGCGTAGGTTACAGGGGTGACATTCAGCCCCAGCATTTT
TRBJ1-2	TRBV20-1	NA	NA	CSARDPYGCTF	TGCAGTGCTAGAGACCCCTATGGCTGCACCTTC
TRBJ2-3	TRBV7-2	NA	many	CASSRTTSTDTQYF	TGTGCCAGCAGCCGGACTACCAGCACAGATACGCAGTATTTT
TRBJ2-1	TRBV7-2	TRBD1	NA	CASSLPPGGNEQFF	TGTGCCAGCAGCTTACCCCCAGGGGGCAATGAGCAGTTCTTC
TRBJ2-7	TRBV7-9	NA	NA	CASSPEDTLYEQYF	TGTGCCAGCAGCCCGGAGGACACTCTCTACGAGCAGTACTTC